The sequence of this T cell receptor beta chain was determined in a study of T-cell reconstitution after alpha-beta-depleted transplantation in children. Study observations and caveats: After transplant, at about two months, alpha-beta T cells were reportedly derived from several hundred expanded graft clones. When one year had passed after transplant, most T-cell counts and diversity came from newly produced T cells.

The library targeted TCRbeta and was prepared with unique molecular identifiers. TCRdb reanalysed the PCR reads using MiXCR and keeps one entry per CDR3 protein. Of 200,000 to 300,000 distinct CDR3 sequences in the sample, just under 8.5% are singletons; the top ten hold about 6.4%. In its sample, this clonotype was seen many times. No antigen is known for it. This TCR derives from a male patient between 5 and 17 years old who had a stem cell transplant for acute lymphoblastic leukemia, so the T cells may come from the graft donor. This sample comprised PBMCs, mostly from graft donor cells, obtained 180 days after TCRalphabeta/CD19-depleted stem cell transplant.

Written as DNA, the CDR3 is TGTGCCAGCAGAATAGCGGGCACTAGCACAGATACGCAGTATTTT. Its translation: CASRIAGTSTDTQYF. This chain connects TRBV12-3 or TRBV12-4 to TRBJ2-3; 7 nucleotides agree with TRBD2. The J segment lost 0 bases and the V segment lost 6 bases, leaving 6 bases of the junction unmatched. The CDR3 loop spans 15 amino acids.